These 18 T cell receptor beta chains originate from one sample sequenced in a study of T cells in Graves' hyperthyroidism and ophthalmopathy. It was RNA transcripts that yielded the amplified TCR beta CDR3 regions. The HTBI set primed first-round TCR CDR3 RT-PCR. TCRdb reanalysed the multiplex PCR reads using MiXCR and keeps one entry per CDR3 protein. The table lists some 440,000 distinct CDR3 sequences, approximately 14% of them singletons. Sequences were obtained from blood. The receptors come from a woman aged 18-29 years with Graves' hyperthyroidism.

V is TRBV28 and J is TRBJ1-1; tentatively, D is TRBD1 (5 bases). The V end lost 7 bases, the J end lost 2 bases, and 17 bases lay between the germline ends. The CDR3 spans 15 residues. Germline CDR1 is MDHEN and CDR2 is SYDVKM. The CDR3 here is CASTNRGTANTEAFF. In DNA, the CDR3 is TGTGCCAGCACCAATCGTGGGACGGCTAACACTGAAGCTTTCTTT.

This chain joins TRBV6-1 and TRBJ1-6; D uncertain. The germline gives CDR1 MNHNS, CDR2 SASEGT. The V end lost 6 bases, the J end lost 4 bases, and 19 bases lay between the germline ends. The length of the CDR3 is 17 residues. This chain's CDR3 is CASSSPGRTAYNSPLHF. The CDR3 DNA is TGTGCCAGCAGCTCACCCGGGAGGACGGCGTATAATTCACCCCTCCACTTT.

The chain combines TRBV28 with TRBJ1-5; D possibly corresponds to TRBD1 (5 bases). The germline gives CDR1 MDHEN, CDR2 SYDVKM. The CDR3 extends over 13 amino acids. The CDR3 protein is CASGPRIRQPQHF. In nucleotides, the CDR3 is TGTGCTTCGGGACCCCGGATCAGACAGCCCCAGCATTTT.

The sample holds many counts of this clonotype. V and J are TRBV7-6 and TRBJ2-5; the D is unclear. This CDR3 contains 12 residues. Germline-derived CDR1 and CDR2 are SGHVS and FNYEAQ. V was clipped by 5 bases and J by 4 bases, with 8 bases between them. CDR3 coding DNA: TGTGCCAGCAGCCCCCTCACAGAGACCCAGTACTTC. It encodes CASSPLTETQYF.

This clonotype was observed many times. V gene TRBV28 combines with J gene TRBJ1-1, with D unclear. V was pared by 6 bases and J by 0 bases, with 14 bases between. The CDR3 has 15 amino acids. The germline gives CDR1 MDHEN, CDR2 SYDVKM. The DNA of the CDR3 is TGTGCCAGCAGCCCATCTCGGGCCCTGAACACTGAAGCTTTCTTT. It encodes CASSPSRALNTEAFF.

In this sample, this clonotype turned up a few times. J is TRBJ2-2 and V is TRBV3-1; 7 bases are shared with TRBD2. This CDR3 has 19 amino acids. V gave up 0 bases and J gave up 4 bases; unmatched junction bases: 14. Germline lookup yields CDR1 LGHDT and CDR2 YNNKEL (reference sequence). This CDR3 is CASSQDLGGGNFRTGELFF. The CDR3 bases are TGTGCCAGCAGCCAAGATCTTGGCGGGGGTAATTTTCGCACCGGGGAGCTGTTTTTT.

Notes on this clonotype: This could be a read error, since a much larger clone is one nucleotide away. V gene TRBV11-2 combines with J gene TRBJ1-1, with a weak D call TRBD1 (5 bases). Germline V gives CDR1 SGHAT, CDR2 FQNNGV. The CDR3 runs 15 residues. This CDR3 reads CVSSLAGGSGTEAFF. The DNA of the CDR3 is TGTGTCAGCAGCTTAGCGGGGGGGTCGGGCACTGAAGCTTTCTTT.

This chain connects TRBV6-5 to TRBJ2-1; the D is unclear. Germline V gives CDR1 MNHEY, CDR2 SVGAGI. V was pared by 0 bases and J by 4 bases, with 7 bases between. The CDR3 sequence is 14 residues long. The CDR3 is CASSYSRGYNEQFF. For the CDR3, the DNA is TGTGCCAGCAGTTACTCGAGAGGATACAATGAGCAGTTCTTC.

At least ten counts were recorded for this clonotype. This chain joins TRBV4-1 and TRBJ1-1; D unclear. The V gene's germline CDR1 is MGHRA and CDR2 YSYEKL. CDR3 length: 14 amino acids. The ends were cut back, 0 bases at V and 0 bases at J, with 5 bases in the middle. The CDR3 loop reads CASSQDKVNTEAFF. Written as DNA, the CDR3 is TGCGCCAGCAGCCAAGACAAAGTGAACACTGAAGCTTTCTTT.

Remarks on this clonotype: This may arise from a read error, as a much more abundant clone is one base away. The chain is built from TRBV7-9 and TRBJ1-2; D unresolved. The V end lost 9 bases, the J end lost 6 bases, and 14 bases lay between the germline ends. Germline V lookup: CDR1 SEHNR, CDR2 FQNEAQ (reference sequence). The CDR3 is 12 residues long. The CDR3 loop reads CASIKGADGYTF. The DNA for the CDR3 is TGTGCCAGTATTAAGGGCGCCGATGGCTACACCTTC.

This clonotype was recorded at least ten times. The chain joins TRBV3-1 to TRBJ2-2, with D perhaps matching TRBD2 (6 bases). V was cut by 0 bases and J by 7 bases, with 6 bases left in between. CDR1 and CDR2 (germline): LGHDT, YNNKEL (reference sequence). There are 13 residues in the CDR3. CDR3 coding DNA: TGTGCCAGCAGCCAAGAGGGGGGCGGGGAGCTGTTTTTT. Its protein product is CASSQEGGGELFF.

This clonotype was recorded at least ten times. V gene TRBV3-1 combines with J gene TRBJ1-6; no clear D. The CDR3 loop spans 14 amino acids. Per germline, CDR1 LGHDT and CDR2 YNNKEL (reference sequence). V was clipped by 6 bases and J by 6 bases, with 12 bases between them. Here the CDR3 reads CASRAAGSNSPLHF. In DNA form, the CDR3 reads TGTGCCAGCAGAGCGGCGGGGAGTAATTCACCCCTCCACTTT.

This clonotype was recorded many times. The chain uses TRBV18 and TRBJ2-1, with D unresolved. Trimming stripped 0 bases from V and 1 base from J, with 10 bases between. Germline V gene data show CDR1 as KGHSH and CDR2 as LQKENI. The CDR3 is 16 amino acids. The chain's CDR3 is CASSPPSRASYNEQFF. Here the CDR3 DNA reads TGTGCCAGCTCACCACCTAGCCGTGCATCCTACAATGAGCAGTTCTTC. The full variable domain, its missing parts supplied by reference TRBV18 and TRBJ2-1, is NAGVMQNPRHLVRRRGQEARLRCSPMKGHSHVYWYRQLPEEGLKFMVYLQKENIIDESGMPKERFSAEFPKEGPSILRIQQVVRGDSAAYFCASSPPSRASYNEQFFGPGTRLTVL.

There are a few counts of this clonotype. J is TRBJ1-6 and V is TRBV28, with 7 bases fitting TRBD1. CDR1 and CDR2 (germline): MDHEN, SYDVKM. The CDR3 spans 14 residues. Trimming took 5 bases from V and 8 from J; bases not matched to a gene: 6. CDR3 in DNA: TGTGCCAGCAGTGAACGACAGGGTTATTCACCCCTCCACTTT. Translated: CASSERQGYSPLHF.

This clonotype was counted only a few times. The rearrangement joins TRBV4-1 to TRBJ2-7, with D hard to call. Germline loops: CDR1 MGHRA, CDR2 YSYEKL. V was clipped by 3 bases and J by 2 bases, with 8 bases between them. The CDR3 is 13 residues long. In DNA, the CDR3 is TGCGCCAGCAGCCACCCGGGCACCTACGAGCAGTACTTC. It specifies CASSHPGTYEQYF.

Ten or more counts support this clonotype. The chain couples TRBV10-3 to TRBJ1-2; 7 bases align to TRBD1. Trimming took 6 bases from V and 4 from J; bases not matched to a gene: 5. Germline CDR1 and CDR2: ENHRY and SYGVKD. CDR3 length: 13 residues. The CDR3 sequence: CAISQGQIYGYTF. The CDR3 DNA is TGTGCCATCAGCCAGGGACAGATCTATGGCTACACCTTC.

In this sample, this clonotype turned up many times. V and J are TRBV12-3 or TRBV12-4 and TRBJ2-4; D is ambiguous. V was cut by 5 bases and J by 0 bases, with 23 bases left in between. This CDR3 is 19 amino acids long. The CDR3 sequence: CASSPSEYRTPLAKNIQYF. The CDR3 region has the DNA TGTGCCAGCAGTCCCTCCGAGTACCGTACACCTCTAGCCAAAAACATTCAGTACTTC.

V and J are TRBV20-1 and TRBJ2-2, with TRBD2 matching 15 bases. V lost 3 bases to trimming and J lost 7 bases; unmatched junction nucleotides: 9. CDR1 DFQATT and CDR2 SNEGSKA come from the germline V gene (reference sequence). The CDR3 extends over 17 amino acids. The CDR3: CSASFGLAGGPGGELFF. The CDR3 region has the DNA TGCAGTGCTAGCTTCGGACTAGCGGGAGGGCCAGGCGGGGAGCTGTTTTTT.